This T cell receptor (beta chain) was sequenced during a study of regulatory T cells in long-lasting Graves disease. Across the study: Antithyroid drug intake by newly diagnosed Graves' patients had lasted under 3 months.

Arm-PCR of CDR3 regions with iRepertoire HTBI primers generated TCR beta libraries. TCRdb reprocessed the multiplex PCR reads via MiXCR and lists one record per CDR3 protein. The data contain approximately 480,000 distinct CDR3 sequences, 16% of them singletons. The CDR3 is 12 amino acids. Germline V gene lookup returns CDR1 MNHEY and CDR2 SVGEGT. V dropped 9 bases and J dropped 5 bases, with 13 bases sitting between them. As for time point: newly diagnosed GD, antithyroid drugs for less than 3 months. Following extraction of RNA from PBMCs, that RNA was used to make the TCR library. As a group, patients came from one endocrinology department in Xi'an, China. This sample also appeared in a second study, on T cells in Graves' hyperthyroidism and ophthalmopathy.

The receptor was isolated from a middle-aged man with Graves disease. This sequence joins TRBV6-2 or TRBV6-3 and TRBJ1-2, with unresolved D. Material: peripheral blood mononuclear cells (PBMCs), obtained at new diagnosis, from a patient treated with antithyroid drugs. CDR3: CASNPLGYGYTF. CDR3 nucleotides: TGTGCCAGTAATCCCCTGGGGTATGGCTACACCTTC.